The 19 T cell receptor beta chains presented below share a single source sample, sequenced in a study of blood T cells in healthy people across ages. Sample-barcoded 5' priming and a J-beta primer mix drove a second PCR of about 6 to 12 cycles. TCRdb used MiXCR to reprocess the 5' RACE reads, holding one entry per CDR3 protein. Of hundreds of thousands of distinct CDR3 sequences in the sample, under 25% were seen once. The sequencing sample was made of blood. Receptors were obtained from a man in his 70s in good health.

This clonotype appeared many times. The V call is TRBV27, the J call TRBJ1-2, with D maybe TRBD1 (5 bases). The CDR3 runs to 15 residues. Trimming cost V 1 base and J 6 bases, with 15 bases left between them. Germline V lookup: CDR1 MNHEY, CDR2 SMNVEV (reference sequence). In nucleotides, the CDR3 is TGTGCCAGCAGTTTATACGGCGGGAAAGGGGATGGCTACACCTTC. Amino acids: CASSLYGGKGDGYTF.

This clonotype was counted at least ten times. The gene calls are TRBV20-1 and TRBJ2-5; D is unresolved. The length of the CDR3 is 15 residues. V shed 1 base and J shed 3 bases, with 15 bases lying between them. CDR1 and CDR2 from the germline V gene are DFQATT and SNEGSKA (reference sequence). The CDR3 protein is CSARVRAGRKETQYF. The DNA of the CDR3 is TGCAGTGCTAGAGTTCGGGCAGGACGAAAAGAGACCCAGTACTTC.

This clonotype was detected a few times. J is TRBJ2-5 and V is TRBV6-6; tentatively, D is TRBD1 (6 bases). The J call is doubtful: the DNA matches TRBJ2-7 better. The CDR3 contains 15 residues. Germline V lookup: CDR1 MNHNY, CDR2 SVGAGI (reference sequence). The chain's CDR3 is CASSYEAGESYEQYF. For the CDR3, the DNA is TGTGCCAGCAGTTACGAGGCAGGGGAGAGCTACGAGCAGTACTTC.

This clonotype was seen a single time. The chain couples TRBV4-2 to TRBJ2-1; D may be TRBD2 (6 bases). The CDR3 is made up of 16 amino acids. From germline, CDR1 is LGHNA and CDR2 YNFKEQ. V was clipped by 4 bases and J by 3 bases, with 16 bases between them. The CDR3 loop reads CASSRESGQVYNEQFF. Written as DNA, the CDR3 is TGTGCCAGCAGCCGCGAAAGCGGGCAGGTCTACAATGAGCAGTTCTTC.

This clonotype was seen more than once but under ten times. The V and J genes are TRBV7-9 and TRBJ2-5; no clear D. Trimming cost V 4 bases and J 2 bases, with 20 bases left between them. CDR3 length equals 17 residues. Germline V gene lookup returns CDR1 SEHNR and CDR2 FQNEAQ (reference sequence). The CDR3 is CASSSNILGERQETQYF. The CDR3 nucleotides are TGTGCCAGCAGCTCCAATATTTTAGGAGAACGGCAAGAGACCCAGTACTTC.

This clonotype has only a few counts. The CDR3 nucleotides are TGCAGTGCTAGAGTAGTTCAGCGGGAGGTCCTAAACAATGAGCAGTTCTTC. This gives the protein CSARVVQREVLNNEQFF. The chain recombines TRBV20-1 with TRBJ2-1; 9 bases match TRBD2. This CDR3 has 17 amino acids. Losses at the gene ends were 1 base for V and 5 bases for J; bases not matched to a gene: 12. Germline CDR1 DFQATT, CDR2 SNEGSKA (reference sequence).

V gene TRBV3-1 combines with J gene TRBJ1-2; 7 bases match TRBD1. V lost 2 bases to trimming and J lost 7 bases; unmatched junction nucleotides: 4. The germline V gene encodes CDR1 LGHDT and CDR2 YNNKEL (reference sequence). The CDR3 spans 13 residues. The CDR3 spells CASSQQGVLGYTF. The CDR3 DNA reads TGTGCCAGCAGCCAACAGGGGGTGCTTGGCTACACCTTC.

The chain employs TRBV5-1 and TRBJ1-1, with 8 positions matching TRBD1. Trimming removed 4 bases from V and 2 bases from J; junction bases left unmatched: 16. CDR3 length: 18 amino acids. Germline V lookup: CDR1 SGHRS, CDR2 YFSETQ. As DNA, the CDR3 is TGCGCCAGCAGCGCGGGACAGGCGCCCGTAGGGAGAAACACTGAAGCTTTCTTT. Translated, it gives CASSAGQAPVGRNTEAFF.

The V call is TRBV6-2 or TRBV6-3, the J call TRBJ2-7; 7 bases match TRBD2. The V segment lost 6 bases and the J segment 0 bases; nucleotides outside the gene matches: 5. Germline-derived CDR1 and CDR2 are MNHEY and SVGEGT. The CDR3 runs to 14 residues. The CDR3: CASRNGGSSYEQYF. The CDR3 nucleotides are TGTGCCAGCAGGAACGGGGGGAGCTCCTACGAGCAGTACTTC.

In its sample, this clonotype was seen once. The junction departs from the called germline gene at one end, perhaps through a read error. The CDR3 sequence: CATSEQSGIFGYTF. CDR3 nucleotide sequence: TGTGCCACCAGTGAGCAGTCAGGGATCTTCGGCTACACCTTC. The genes are TRBV10-3 and TRBJ1-2, with TRBD1 as a possible D gene (5 bases). Looked up from germline, CDR1 is ENHRY and CDR2 is SYGVKD. The CDR3 sequence is 14 residues long.

This chain links TRBV5-1 with TRBJ2-1; the match to TRBD2 covers 14 bases. V lost 0 bases to trimming and J lost 3 bases; unmatched junction nucleotides: 2. The length of the CDR3 is 17 residues. CDR1 and CDR2 (germline): SGHRS, YFSETQ. CDR3 nucleotides: TGCGCCAGCAGCTTGGATGGACTAGCGGGAGGCTACAATGAGCAGTTCTTC. It is translated as CASSLDGLAGGYNEQFF.

This chain connects TRBV7-2 to TRBJ2-5; D is unresolved. The CDR3 is 14 residues long. The V end was cut by 3 bases, the J end by 5 bases, with 13 bases between. The germline V gene encodes CDR1 SGHTA and CDR2 FQGNSA. CDR3 amino acids: CASSFSLVYETQYF. In nucleotides, the CDR3 is TGTGCCAGCAGCTTTAGCTTGGTTTATGAGACCCAGTACTTC. The whole variable domain, remainder taken from reference TRBV7-2 and TRBJ2-5, is GAGVSQSPSNKVTEKGKDVELRCDPISGHTALYWYRQSLGQGLEFLIYFQGNSAPDKSGLPSDRFSAERTGGSVSTLTIQRTQQEDSAVYLCASSFSLVYETQYFGPGTRLLVL.

The chain recombines TRBV29-1 with TRBJ1-2; D uncertain. Looked up from germline, CDR1 is SQVTM and CDR2 is ANQGSEA. This CDR3 has 12 amino acids. Trimming shortened V by 4 bases and J by 3 bases, and 9 bases separated the two germline ends. CDR3 nucleotides: TGCAGCGTTGGAACGGAAGACTATGGCTACACCTTC. Its protein product is CSVGTEDYGYTF.

This clonotype has just a few counts. The chain recombines TRBV6-2 or TRBV6-3 with TRBJ1-1; no clear D. The CDR3 has 18 residues. Germline V gene data show CDR1 as MNHEY and CDR2 as SVGEGT. V lost 5 bases, J lost 0 bases, and 22 bases lay in between. The CDR3 DNA follows: TGTGCCAGCAGTCACGAAGGCCTATCCTTTGCAATGAACACTGAAGCTTTCTTT. It codes for CASSHEGLSFAMNTEAFF.

V and J are TRBV7-2 and TRBJ1-2; 8 bases line up with TRBD1. Germline values: CDR1 SGHTA, CDR2 FQGNSA. This CDR3 has 14 amino acids. The junction had 6 bases not matched to a gene; V was cut back by 5 bases and J by 4 bases. The CDR3 sequence is CASSMGQEFYGYTF. CDR3 DNA: TGTGCCAGCAGCATGGGACAGGAATTCTATGGCTACACCTTC.

The V call is TRBV7-9, the J call TRBJ2-6, with 12 bases that match TRBD1. Trimming cost V 3 bases and J 0 bases; bases outside gene matches: 6. CDR3 size: 19 residues. Germline CDR1 is SEHNR and CDR2 is FQNEAQ (reference sequence). In DNA, the CDR3 is TGTGCCAGCAGCTTCCTCGGGACAGGGGGCGCCTCTGGGGCCAACGTCCTGACTTTC. Its translation is CASSFLGTGGASGANVLTF.

The chain carries TRBV20-1 and TRBJ2-2; no clear D. The CDR3 is made up of 13 amino acids. The germline V gene has CDR1 DFQATT and CDR2 SNEGSKA (reference sequence). Trimming removed 3 bases at V and 4 bases at J, with 9 bases between. Written as DNA, the CDR3 is TGCAGTGCTAGCATGGGTGCCACCGGGGAGCTGTTTTTT. Its protein is CSASMGATGELFF.

The chain recombines TRBV4-3 with TRBJ2-1, with a tentative D call TRBD2 (6 bases). There are 21 residues in the CDR3. Germline lookup yields CDR1 LGHNA and CDR2 YSLEER. Trimming stripped 0 bases from V and 0 bases from J, with 24 bases between. The DNA of the CDR3 is TGCGCCAGCAGCCAAGATGTGGCGGCGGGGCGGGCTTTGCTCTCCTACAATGAGCAGTTCTTC. Its translation is CASSQDVAAGRALLSYNEQFF.

About this clonotype: The junction shows a germline mismatch at one end, possibly a read error. The chain carries TRBV7-7 and TRBJ2-1; D is perhaps TRBD2 (5 bases). Per the germline V gene, CDR1 is SSHAT and CDR2 is FNYEAQ (reference sequence). The CDR3 totals 13 residues. The CDR3, as DNA: TGTGCTAGCAGCTTAGCGCCAGGAGGTGAGCAGTTCTTC. This translates into CASSLAPGGEQFF.